This TCR beta chain was observed in a study of T cell repertoires in cytomegalovirus infection. TCRdb reprocessed the reads via MiXCR and lists one record per CDR3 protein. The table shows fewer than 550,000 distinct CDR3 sequences, with roughly 12% occurring only once. This CDR3 region has 16 residues. The germline V and J ends were trimmed by 0 bases and 2 bases, with 13 bases remaining between them. Germline assignment: CDR1 SGDLS and CDR2 YYNGEE. This clonotype was seen a handful of times. The TCR originated in a human donor in good health (CMV status not recorded). Some clones in this sample may be carry-over from other donors' samples. The V and J genes are TRBV9 and TRBJ2-3, with D unresolved. The sequencing sample was made of PBMCs. As DNA, the CDR3 is TGTGCCAGCAGCGTAGCCCCCAAATGGGACACAGATACGCAGTATTTT. It specifies CASSVAPKWDTDTQYF.